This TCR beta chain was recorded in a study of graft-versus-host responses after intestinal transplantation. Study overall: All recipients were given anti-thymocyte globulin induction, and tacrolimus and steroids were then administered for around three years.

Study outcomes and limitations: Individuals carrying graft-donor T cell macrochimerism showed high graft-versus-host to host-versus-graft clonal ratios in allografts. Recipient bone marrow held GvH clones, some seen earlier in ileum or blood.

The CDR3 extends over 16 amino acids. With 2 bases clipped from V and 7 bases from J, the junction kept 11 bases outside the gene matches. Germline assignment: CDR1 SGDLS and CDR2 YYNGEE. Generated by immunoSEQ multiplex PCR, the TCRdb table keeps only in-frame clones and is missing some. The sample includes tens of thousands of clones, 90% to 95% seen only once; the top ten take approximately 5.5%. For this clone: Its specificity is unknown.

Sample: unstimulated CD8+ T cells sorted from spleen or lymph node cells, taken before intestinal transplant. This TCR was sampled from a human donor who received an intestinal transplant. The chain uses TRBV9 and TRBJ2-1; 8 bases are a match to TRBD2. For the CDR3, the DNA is TGTGCCAGCAGCGTTAGCGGGGCGCGCCTGGGGAATGAGCAGTTCTTC. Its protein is CASSVSGARLGNEQFF.